Below, 28 T cell receptor beta chains from the same sample are listed, as sequenced in a study of beta chain features in type 1 diabetes. Study-level results: For Type 1 diabetes patients, all four CD4+ subsets carried TCRB CDR3s that were moderately but significantly shorter.

What these receptors recognize is not known. Isolated RNA was reverse transcribed in full, so expressed TCRB transcripts were sequenced. Produced via immunoSEQ multiplex PCR; TCRdb's table is partial and in-frame only. This table has hundreds of thousands of clones, roughly an eighth appearing once. The sample taken for sequencing was naive CD4+ T cells from blood. The receptors were sampled from a young woman with type 1 diabetes.

This clone showed up just a few times. The chain combines TRBV2 with TRBJ2-7; tentatively, D is TRBD2 (6 bases). This CDR3 comprises 12 residues. Trimming removed 4 bases at V and 7 bases at J, with 11 bases between. Germline-derived CDR1 and CDR2 are SNHLY and FYNNEI. Here the CDR3 DNA reads TGTGCCAGCAGTGGACCGGGGGAGGAGCAGTACTTC. It encodes CASSGPGEEQYF.

This clone was observed a few times. The chain has TRBV28 and TRBJ1-2; no definite D call. Per the germline V gene, CDR1 is MDHEN and CDR2 is SYDVKM. Trimming took 10 bases from V and 8 from J, leaving 17 bases between them. The CDR3 is made up of 12 amino acids. CDR3 coding DNA: TGTGCCACCAAGCCGGGGTCGTCGGGCTACACCTTC. Translated: CATKPGSSGYTF.

The chain uses TRBV7-6 and TRBJ2-5; weak D call: TRBD1 (6 bases). Per germline, CDR1 SGHVS and CDR2 FNYEAQ. The CDR3 has 13 residues. Trimming stripped 5 bases from V and 2 bases from J, with 9 bases between. CDR3 loop: CASSHGQQETQYF. In DNA, the CDR3 is TGTGCCAGCAGCCACGGACAGCAAGAGACCCAGTACTTC. Combining the CDR3 with reference TRBV7-6 and TRBJ2-5 gives the whole variable domain GAGVSQSPRYKVTKRGQDVALRCDPISGHVSLYWYRQALGQGPEFLTYFNYEAQQDKSGLPNDRFSAERPEGSISTLTIQRTEQRDSAMYRCASSHGQQETQYFGPGTRLLVL.

This clone was picked up a small number of times. The chain links TRBV7-9 to TRBJ2-7; TRBD2 matches at 7 bases. V gave up 2 bases and J gave up 0 bases; unmatched junction bases: 10. The germline CDR1 and CDR2 sequences are SEHNR and FQNEAQ (reference sequence). The CDR3 loop spans 17 amino acids. This CDR3 is CASSLSVIAGRSYEQYF. The DNA of the CDR3 is TGTGCCAGCAGCTTATCAGTCATAGCGGGCCGCTCCTACGAGCAGTACTTC.

This clone has more than one count but fewer than ten. The chain employs TRBV5-1 and TRBJ2-7; D is perhaps TRBD2 (6 bases). Trimming took off 5 bases at V and 3 bases at J, with 15 bases between the two ends. Germline CDR1 and CDR2: SGHRS and YFSETQ. This CDR3 region has 14 residues. In DNA, the CDR3 is TGCGCCAGCAGTACTAGCACGAATAACTACGAGCAGTACTTC. Translated: CASSTSTNNYEQYF. Based on the CDR3 plus reference TRBV5-1 and TRBJ2-7, the full variable domain is KAGVTQTPRYLIKTRGQQVTLSCSPISGHRSVSWYQQTPGQGLQFLFEYFSETQRNKGNFPGRFSGRQFSNSRSEMNVSTLELGDSALYLCASSTSTNNYEQYFGPGTRLTVT.

This clone was counted between two and nine times. The chain combines TRBV28 with TRBJ2-2, with D hard to call. CDR1 and CDR2 from the germline V gene are MDHEN and SYDVKM. This CDR3 is 12 amino acids long. V was cut by 3 bases and J by 6 bases, with 5 bases left in between. In nucleotides, the CDR3 is TGTGCCAGCAGTTTTTCGGCCGGGGAGCTGTTTTTT. Translating it yields CASSFSAGELFF.

The sample holds a few counts of this clone. The chain couples TRBV30 to TRBJ2-1; D might be TRBD2 (5 bases). Between the trimmed V and J ends, which lost 2 bases and 9 bases, there was a span of 14 bases. The CDR3 totals 13 residues. Germline V gene sequence: CDR1 GTSNPN, CDR2 SVGIG (reference sequence). The CDR3 is CAWSNAARGEQFF. CDR3 in DNA: TGTGCCTGGAGTAACGCGGCCCGGGGTGAGCAGTTCTTC.

This clone was counted only a few times. This rearrangement joins TRBV15 to TRBJ2-1, with D possibly being TRBD1 (6 bases). V was pared by 5 bases and J by 5 bases, with 10 bases between. Per germline, CDR1 LNHNV and CDR2 YYDKDF (reference sequence). This CDR3 comprises 13 residues. The CDR3 is CATSGDNNNEQFF. The CDR3 DNA follows: TGTGCCACCAGCGGGGACAATAACAATGAGCAGTTCTTC.

This clone was seen a handful of times. The chain combines TRBV7-2 with TRBJ1-2; D is uncertain. Trimming shortened V by 2 bases and J by 5 bases, and 12 bases separated the two germline ends. This CDR3 is 14 amino acids long. The germline V gene has CDR1 SGHTA and CDR2 FQGNSA. CDR3 region: CASSLSSAKYGYTF. The CDR3, as DNA: TGTGCCAGCAGCTTATCGTCCGCGAAGTATGGCTACACCTTC.

The chain recombines TRBV7-9 with TRBJ2-7, with 7 nucleotides matching TRBD1. This CDR3 is 10 amino acids long. Trimming at V came to 8 bases and at J to 5 bases, leaving 0 bases not matched to a gene. The germline V gene has CDR1 SEHNR and CDR2 FQNEAQ (reference sequence). This CDR3 is CASQGDEQYF. The CDR3 DNA reads TGTGCCAGCCAGGGGGACGAGCAGTACTTC.

In its sample, this clone was seen a few times. The chain has TRBV7-9 and TRBJ2-7; TRBD1 agrees at 9 bases. CDR1 and CDR2 from the germline V gene are SEHNR and FQNEAQ (reference sequence). The length of the CDR3 is 15 residues. The V and J ends lost 1 base and 5 bases, in that order; junction bases with no gene match: 6. CDR3 in DNA: TGTGCCAGCAGCTTAGTGGGACAGGGCTTACACGAGCAGTACTTC. This gives the protein CASSLVGQGLHEQYF.

This clone occurred a few times. The chain combines TRBV19 with TRBJ1-4; the D is unclear. CDR1 is LNHDA and CDR2 is SQIVND in the germline V gene (reference sequence). V was trimmed by 5 bases and J by 6 bases, leaving 13 bases between them. This CDR3 has 14 amino acids. CDR3 residues: CASSSAGKDEKLFF. The DNA for the CDR3 is TGTGCCAGTAGTTCCGCGGGGAAGGATGAAAAACTGTTTTTT.

Only a few counts were recorded for this clone. The chain joins TRBV10-2 to TRBJ2-7; 9 bases are shared with TRBD2. CDR3 length equals 13 residues. CDR1 and CDR2 (germline): WSHSY, SAAADI. Losses at the gene ends were 6 bases for V and 6 bases for J; bases not matched to a gene: 6. CDR3 DNA sequence: TGCGCCAGCAGGTTAGCGGGAGCCGGCGAGCAGTACTTC. This gives the protein CASRLAGAGEQYF.

The chain has TRBV29-1 and TRBJ1-1; D gene ambiguous. CDR1 is SQVTM, CDR2 ANQGSEA, per germline. This CDR3 is built from 12 residues. Trimming took off 6 bases at V and 3 bases at J, with 11 bases between the two ends. The CDR3 sequence is CSVGLGDTEAFF. CDR3 in DNA: TGCAGCGTCGGGTTGGGTGACACTGAAGCTTTCTTT. The full variable domain, completed using reference TRBV29-1 and TRBJ1-1, is SAVISQKPSRDICQRGTSLTIQCQVDSQVTMMFWYRQQPGQSLTLIATANQGSEATYESGFVIDKFPISRPNLTFSTLTVSNMSPEDSSIYLCSVGLGDTEAFFGQGTRLTVV.

There are a few counts of this clone. The chain recombines TRBV20-1 with TRBJ2-5, with TRBD2 as a possible D gene (5 bases). In germline, CDR1 is DFQATT, CDR2 SNEGSKA (reference sequence). V shed 4 bases and J shed 5 bases, with 8 bases lying between them. The CDR3 has 11 amino acids. In nucleotides, the CDR3 is TGCAGTGCTATCCCGGGGGAGACCCAGTACTTC. Translation: CSAIPGETQYF.

V gene TRBV5-1 combines with J gene TRBJ2-7; TRBD2 matches 7 bases. The J segment lost 0 bases and the V segment lost 0 bases, leaving 3 bases of the junction unmatched. CDR3 length: 15 residues. Germline CDR1 and CDR2: SGHRS and YFSETQ. CDR3 amino acids: CASSLAGGSSYEQYF. In DNA form, the CDR3 reads TGCGCCAGCAGCTTGGCCGGGGGGTCCTCCTACGAGCAGTACTTC.

The chain carries TRBV29-1 and TRBJ2-1, with 11 bases identical to TRBD2. Germline CDR1 reads SQVTM; CDR2 reads ANQGSEA. The CDR3 totals 14 residues. With 6 bases clipped from V and 2 bases from J, the junction kept 3 bases outside the gene matches. CDR3 nucleotides: TGCAGCGTCAAACTAGCGGGGGCCTACAATGAGCAGTTCTTC. Protein: CSVKLAGAYNEQFF.

V and J are TRBV5-4 and TRBJ2-5; TRBD2 agrees at 13 bases. V lost 5 bases and J lost 3; bases outside the gene matches: 4. The CDR3 loop spans 15 amino acids. Germline V CDR1 and CDR2: SGHNT, YYREEE (reference sequence). CDR3 protein: CASRRTSGGKETQYF. CDR3 coding DNA: TGTGCCAGCAGGCGGACTAGCGGGGGAAAAGAGACCCAGTACTTC.

This clone was counted only a few times. This same CDR3 is encoded by further DNA sequences in the sample. The chain couples TRBV5-1 to TRBJ2-3; D call uncertain. Germline CDR1 and CDR2: SGHRS and YFSETQ. V was pared by 0 bases and J by 5 bases, with 7 bases between. CDR3 length: 13 residues. The CDR3 reads CASSLGQEDTQYF. The CDR3 bases are TGCGCCAGCAGCTTGGGGCAGGAAGATACGCAGTATTTT.

This clone occurred a few times. This chain connects TRBV6-1 to TRBJ2-7, with 10 bases fitting TRBD1. In germline, CDR1 is MNHNS, CDR2 SASEGT. The CDR3 totals 14 residues. With V trimmed by 5 bases and J by 3 bases, 4 bases remained unmatched. CDR3 protein: CASSPGQGIYEQYF. In DNA form, the CDR3 reads TGTGCCAGCAGTCCGGGACAGGGGATCTACGAGCAGTACTTC.

This clone showed up just a few times. This chain links TRBV7-2 with TRBJ1-5; D ambiguous. This CDR3 comprises 13 residues. Deletions cut 1 base from V and 6 bases from J, with 7 bases between. The germline V gene encodes CDR1 SGHTA and CDR2 FQGNSA. This chain's CDR3 is CASSLGGSQPQHF. The CDR3 coding sequence is TGTGCCAGCAGCTTAGGAGGGTCTCAGCCCCAGCATTTT.

This clone has just a few counts. The chain uses TRBV5-1 and TRBJ2-5, with TRBD1 matching over 9 bases. Trimming cost V 4 bases and J 5 bases; bases outside gene matches: 9. Germline V gene data show CDR1 as SGHRS and CDR2 as YFSETQ. The CDR3 covers 15 residues. The CDR3 bases are TGCGCCAGCAGCCTCTACAGGGGGCAAGGGGAGACCCAGTACTTC. Translation: CASSLYRGQGETQYF.

This clone has just a few counts. V is TRBV7-2 and J is TRBJ1-5; D perhaps matches TRBD1 (5 bases). CDR1 SGHTA and CDR2 FQGNSA come from the germline V gene. The length of the CDR3 is 13 residues. V was trimmed by 1 base and J by 6 bases, leaving 7 bases between them. The CDR3 spells CASSLGQRQPQHF. For the CDR3, the DNA is TGTGCCAGCAGCTTAGGACAGCGTCAGCCCCAGCATTTT.

V is TRBV19 and J is TRBJ2-6; the match to TRBD1 covers 7 bases. CDR1 and CDR2 from the germline V gene are LNHDA and SQIVND (reference sequence). V lost 4 bases to trimming and J lost 2 bases; unmatched junction nucleotides: 2. The CDR3 sequence is 15 residues long. DNA of the CDR3: TGTGCCAGTAGTAAAGGACAGGCTGGGGCCAACGTCCTGACTTTC. Amino acid sequence: CASSKGQAGANVLTF. The whole variable domain, remainder taken from reference TRBV19 and TRBJ2-6, is DGGITQSPKYLFRKEGQNVTLSCEQNLNHDAMYWYRQDPGQGLRLIYYSQIVNDFQKGDIAEGYSVSREKKESFPLTVTSAQKNPTAFYLCASSKGQAGANVLTFGAGSRLTVL.

This clone was seen a handful of times. The chain carries TRBV27 and TRBJ2-2; D possibly corresponds to TRBD1 (5 bases). Trimming cost V 0 bases and J 5 bases, with 10 bases left between them. The CDR3 has 15 residues. The V gene's germline CDR1 is MNHEY and CDR2 SMNVEV (reference sequence). For the CDR3, the DNA is TGTGCCAGCAGTTTATCAACAGGATTAACCGGGGAGCTGTTTTTT. Translation gives CASSLSTGLTGELFF.

This clone was counted only a few times. The chain recombines TRBV2 with TRBJ2-7; 9 bases align to TRBD2. Germline loops: CDR1 SNHLY, CDR2 FYNNEI. The CDR3 length is 14 residues. Trimming took 7 bases from V and 7 from J; bases not matched to a gene: 11. The CDR3 DNA follows: TGTGCCAGCAAGAAGCAGCGGGAGGAGGGTGAGCAGTACTTC. This translates into CASKKQREEGEQYF.

This clone was found a few times. The sample carries other DNA sequences with the same CDR3. This rearrangement joins TRBV5-1 to TRBJ2-1; 9 positions agree with TRBD2. The germline CDR1 and CDR2 sequences are SGHRS and YFSETQ. The CDR3 covers 15 residues. J gave up 4 bases and V 0 bases, and 2 bases lay outside the gene matches. Here the CDR3 DNA reads TGCGCCAGCAGCTTGGGACTAGCGGATTACAATGAGCAGTTCTTC. As protein: CASSLGLADYNEQFF.

The chain couples TRBV5-4 to TRBJ2-5, with 11 positions matching TRBD2. The germline gives CDR1 SGHNT, CDR2 YYREEE (reference sequence). V gave up 0 bases and J gave up 4 bases; unmatched junction bases: 5. This CDR3 comprises 16 residues. CDR3 in DNA: TGTGCCAGCAGCTTGGGCGCTAGCGGGGGGCTAGAGACCCAGTACTTC. It is translated as CASSLGASGGLETQYF.